This T cell receptor beta chain was identified during a study of cytomegalovirus exposure and HLA in healthy donors. Study findings and constraints: For cytomegalovirus status, the classifier reportedly gave diagnoses with high specificity and sensitivity. Confirmation was obtained in vitro that a few CMV-associated chains are specific for CMV antigens.

Notes on this clone: The antigen is undetermined.

Some clones are missing from TCRdb's copy, which holds only in-frame ones; the method was immunoSEQ multiplex PCR. This sample has fewer than 200,000 clones, with 86% found just once. V dropped 6 bases and J dropped 0; count of bases not matched to a gene: 7. CDR3 length: 15 residues. CDR1 SGHVS and CDR2 FQNEAQ come from the germline V gene. This TCR came from a man between 18 and 29 years old in good health and CMV-seropositive. Sequenced sample: PBMCs. The chain has TRBV7-8 and TRBJ2-7; 8 bases line up with TRBD1. The CDR3 DNA sequence: TGTGCCAGCAGTTACCAGGGGGCCAGCTCCTACGAGCAGTACTTC. Encoded protein: CASSYQGASSYEQYF.